This is a list of T cell receptor beta chains from one sample in a study of T cell repertoires in cytomegalovirus infection. TCRdb analysed the reads with MiXCR anew, one entry per CDR3 protein. The data show approximately 500,000 distinct CDR3 sequences, around a third seen once. The antigens for these receptors are not known. The specimen was cultured PBMCs, collected from culture after CMV antigen stimulation. These receptors were collected from a human donor in good health (CMV status not recorded). Some clones in this sample may be carry-over from other donors' samples. Each CDR3 is given with its conserved first and last residue. The D gene is left open where the match is weak. Clone size, where shown, is once, few, many, or a class for clones that have expanded.

cdr3_aa,cdr3_nt,cdr3_length,clone_size,j_call,v_call,d_call
CASSRGLLKETQYF,TGTGCCAGCAGCCGGGGACTCCTTAAAGAGACCCAGTACTTC,14,.,TRBJ2-5,TRBV6-2/TRBV6-3,.
CASSLDGGGSGGYTF,TGTGCCAGCAGCTTAGACGGAGGGGGCTCGGGTGGCTACACCTTC,15,.,TRBJ1-2,TRBV7-8,TRBD1
CASSPVLRERDNQPQHF,TGTGCCAGCTCACCAGTTTTGAGGGAAAGGGACAATCAGCCCCAGCATTTT,17,.,TRBJ1-5,TRBV18,.
CASSSISGNTGELFF,TGTGCCAGCAGTTCAATTAGCGGGAACACCGGGGAGCTGTTTTTT,15,.,TRBJ2-2,TRBV27,.
CASSPGQGITNEQFF,TGTGCCAGCAGCCCCGGACAGGGGATTACCAATGAGCAGTTCTTC,15,many,TRBJ2-1,TRBV7-2,TRBD1
CASIERGSYNEQFF,TGTGCCAGCATAGAAAGGGGATCCTACAATGAGCAGTTCTTC,14,.,TRBJ2-1,TRBV6-2/TRBV6-3,.
CASSPERLLQAFF,TGTGCCAGCAGCCCCGAACGGCTTCTTCAAGCTTTCTTT,13,few,TRBJ1-1,TRBV28,.
CSARDPQGQNGYTF,TGCAGTGCTAGAGATCCCCAGGGGCAGAATGGCTACACCTTC,14,few,TRBJ1-2,TRBV20-1,.
CASSLAPGGDTDTQYF,TGTGCCAGCAGCTTAGCGCCGGGCGGAGACACCGATACGCAGTATTTT,16,many,TRBJ2-3,TRBV7-2,.
CASRVSTTGELFF,TGTGCCAGCCGAGTCAGTACCACCGGGGAGCTGTTTTTT,13,many,TRBJ2-2,TRBV7-2,.
CASTLRRAEAFF,TGTGCCAGCACCCTACGGCGGGCTGAAGCTTTCTTT,12,.,TRBJ1-1,TRBV12-3/TRBV12-4,.
CASSNNYEQYF,TGTGCCAGCAGTAACAATTACGAGCAGTACTTC,11,.,TRBJ2-7,TRBV6-6,.
CASSPSGSLDEQYF,TGTGCCAGCAGTCCGAGCGGGAGTCTCGACGAGCAGTACTTC,14,.,TRBJ2-7,TRBV12-3/TRBV12-4,TRBD2
CASSRTGDSGNTIYF,TGTGCCAGCAGCCGAACAGGGGACTCTGGAAACACCATATATTTT,15,.,TRBJ1-3,TRBV7-2,TRBD1
CASSGQGNTGELFF,TGTGCCAGCAGTGGACAGGGGAACACCGGGGAGCTGTTTTTT,14,.,TRBJ2-2,TRBV2,TRBD1
CASSYSRVYEQYF,TGTGCCAGCAGTTACTCCAGGGTCTACGAGCAGTACTTC,13,few,TRBJ2-7,TRBV6-2/TRBV6-3,.
CASSQAGSGGTGELFF,TGTGCCAGCAGCCAAGCGGGCAGCGGGGGCACCGGGGAGCTGTTTTTT,16,few,TRBJ2-2,TRBV4-2,TRBD2
CASSSSGRGEETQYF,TGTGCCAGCAGTTCTAGCGGGAGGGGTGAAGAGACCCAGTACTTC,15,.,TRBJ2-5,TRBV7-9,TRBD2
CASSFPGGSNSPLHF,TGTGCCAGCAGCTTTCCAGGGGGCTCTAATTCACCCCTCCACTTT,15,few,TRBJ1-6,TRBV7-6,TRBD1